This TCR beta chain appears in the sequencing data of a study of shared clonotypes between healthy human individuals. Germline CDR1 is MGHRA and CDR2 is YSYEKL. The CDR3 totals 15 residues. Trimming left V 4 bases short and J 2 bases short, with 12 bases between. The protocol was immunoSEQ multiplex PCR, while the TCRdb copy is restricted to in-frame clones and leaves out a portion. The table lists more than 2 million clones, approximately 92% of them singletons. CD45RO negativity and positive selection for CCR7 defined naive CD8 cells, a population that excluded terminally differentiated effector memory CD45RA+ cells.

This chain joins TRBV4-1 and TRBJ1-3, with D uncertain. The specimen sequenced was naive CD8+ T cells from PBMCs. This sequence originates from a man between 18 and 29 years old in good health. Some clones in this sample may be carry-over from other donors' samples. The CDR3 region is CASSPSGLPGNTIYF. CDR3 nucleotide sequence: TGCGCCAGCAGCCCCTCGGGCCTTCCTGGAAACACCATATATTTT.